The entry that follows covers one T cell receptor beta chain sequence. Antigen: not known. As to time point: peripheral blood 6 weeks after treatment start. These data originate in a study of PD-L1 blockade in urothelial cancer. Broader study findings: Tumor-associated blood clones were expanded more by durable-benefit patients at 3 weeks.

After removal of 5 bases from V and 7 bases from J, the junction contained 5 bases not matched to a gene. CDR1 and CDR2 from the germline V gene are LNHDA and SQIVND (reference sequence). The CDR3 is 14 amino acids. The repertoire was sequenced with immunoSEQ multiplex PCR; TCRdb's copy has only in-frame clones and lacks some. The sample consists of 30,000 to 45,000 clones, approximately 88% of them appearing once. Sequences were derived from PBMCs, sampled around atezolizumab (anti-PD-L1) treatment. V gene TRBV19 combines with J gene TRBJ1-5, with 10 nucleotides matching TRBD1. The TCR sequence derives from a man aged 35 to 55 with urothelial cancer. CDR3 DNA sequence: TGTGCCAGTAGTTGGGACAGGGGACGGCAGCCCCAGCATTTT. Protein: CASSWDRGRQPQHF.